The 28 T cell receptor beta chains presented below share a single source sample, sequenced in a study of blood T cell repertoires in COVID-19. This table comes from immunoSEQ multiplex PCR, and its TCRdb copy is limited to in-frame clones, with some not included. The sample contains about 91,000 clones, around 75% of which appear only once. The sequenced sample consisted of peripheral blood. All receptors derive from a man between 70 and 80 years old with acute or convalescent COVID-19.

This sequence joins TRBV13 and TRBJ1-2; possible D gene TRBD1, 6 bases. The V gene lost 2 bases and the J gene lost 3 bases, with 13 bases spanning the gap. Germline CDR1 and CDR2: PRHDT and FYEKMQ (reference sequence). The CDR3 spans 15 residues. CDR3 coding DNA: TGTGCCAGCAGCTTAATCCAAGGGGGGGACTATGGCTACACCTTC. Residues: CASSLIQGGDYGYTF.

V is TRBV7-2 and J is TRBJ2-4; a weak D match, TRBD2 (5 bases). Germline CDR1 is SGHTA and CDR2 is FQGNSA. This CDR3 comprises 11 residues. The V gene lost 5 bases and the J gene lost 8 bases, with 7 bases spanning the gap. CDR3 nucleotide sequence: TGTGCCAGCAGCCGTAGCGACATTCAGTACTTC. This gives the protein CASSRSDIQYF.

Concerning this clone: The germline gene is not matched at one end of the junction; a read error may be the cause. Other DNA sequences within the sample encode an identical CDR3. V gene TRBV29-1 combines with J gene TRBJ2-1, with D maybe TRBD2 (6 bases). The CDR3 consists of 13 residues. CDR1 SQVTM and CDR2 ANQGSEA come from the germline V gene. The CDR3 reads CSVEEGTPAEQFF. Here the CDR3 DNA reads TGTAGCGTTGAGGAGGGGACCCCGGCTGAGCAGTTCTTC.

The chain combines TRBV15 with TRBJ2-3; tentative D call: TRBD1 (5 bases). V was clipped by 2 bases and J by 4 bases, with 16 bases between them. The germline CDR1 and CDR2 sequences are LNHNV and YYDKDF (reference sequence). The CDR3 length is 16 residues. CDR3 residues: CATSRLGRGSSDTQYF. CDR3 nucleotide sequence: TGTGCCACCAGCAGACTCGGAAGGGGCTCCTCAGATACGCAGTATTTT. Looking up the rest from reference TRBV15 and TRBJ2-3 gives the full variable domain: DAMVIQNPRYQVTQFGKPVTLSCSQTLNHNVMYWYQQKSSQAPKLLFHYYDKDFNNEADTPDNFQSRRPNTSFCFLDIRSPGLGDTAMYLCATSRLGRGSSDTQYFGPGTRLTVL.

As DNA, the CDR3 is TGTGCCAGCAGTTACGGGGAGGGGGATACCTACAATGAGCAGTTCTTC. Protein product: CASSYGEGDTYNEQFF. This chain connects TRBV6-5 to TRBJ2-1; TRBD2 is a possible D gene (7 bases). The ends were cut back, 2 bases at V and 2 bases at J, with 13 bases in the middle. The CDR3 has 16 residues. Germline CDR1 MNHEY, CDR2 SVGAGI.

The chain joins TRBV20-1 to TRBJ2-5, with 7 bases that match TRBD2. The germline CDR1 and CDR2 sequences are DFQATT and SNEGSKA (reference sequence). V dropped 6 bases and J dropped 6; count of bases not matched to a gene: 4. This CDR3 contains 11 residues. The CDR3 here is CSAILAQTQYF. CDR3 nucleotides: TGCAGTGCCATACTAGCGCAGACCCAGTACTTC.

V usage is TRBV7-3 and J usage is TRBJ2-2; TRBD2 is a possible D gene (6 bases). This CDR3 is 13 amino acids long. V dropped 4 bases and J dropped 8 bases, with 11 bases sitting between them. Germline CDR1 and CDR2: SGHTA and FQGTGA. The chain's CDR3 is CASSSGVAGELFF. The CDR3 coding sequence is TGTGCCAGCAGCTCGGGGGTAGCTGGGGAGCTGTTTTTT.

The rearrangement links TRBV10-3 to TRBJ2-7, with a tentative D call TRBD1 (6 bases). V dropped 4 bases and J dropped 2 bases, with 12 bases sitting between them. Germline assignment: CDR1 ENHRY and CDR2 SYGVKD. This CDR3 is built from 14 residues. CDR3 sequence: CAISGKQGAYEQYF. DNA for the CDR3: TGTGCCATCAGTGGGAAACAGGGCGCCTACGAGCAGTACTTC.

The V and J genes are TRBV24-1 and TRBJ2-3; perhaps TRBD1 as D (7 bases). This CDR3 spans 13 amino acids. V lost 8 bases and J 2 bases, leaving 10 bases between the germline ends. CDR1 and CDR2 from the germline V gene are KGHDR and SFDVKD. The DNA of the CDR3 is TGTGCCACCACAGGGGGGTACACAGATACGCAGTATTTT. Translation: CATTGGYTDTQYF.

This clone was seen only once. This chain uses TRBV5-6 with TRBJ2-1, with D perhaps matching TRBD2 (7 bases). The germline V and J ends were trimmed by 3 bases and 4 bases, with 17 bases remaining between them. There are 16 residues in the CDR3. CDR1 is SGHDT and CDR2 is YYEEEE in the germline V gene. The CDR3 DNA reads TGTGCCAGCAGCTACCGGGGGGCTAGCGTATACAATGAGCAGTTCTTC. This sequence encodes CASSYRGASVYNEQFF.

The chain's CDR3 is CASSLSGLLQETQYF. The CDR3 DNA follows: TGCGCCAGCAGCTTGTCGGGACTCTTGCAAGAGACCCAGTACTTC. The V gene is TRBV5-1, the J gene TRBJ2-5, with D perhaps TRBD2 (6 bases). The germline V gene encodes CDR1 SGHRS and CDR2 YFSETQ. The CDR3 extends over 15 amino acids. Trimming took off 1 base at V and 2 bases at J, with 12 bases between the two ends.

The chain carries TRBV2 and TRBJ2-6; D gene uncertain. Looked up from germline, CDR1 is SNHLY and CDR2 is FYNNEI. CDR3 length equals 15 residues. Between the trimmed V and J ends, which lost 3 bases and 0 bases, there was a span of 6 bases. The CDR3 nucleotides are TGTGCCAGCAGTGAGCTAGGCTCTGGGGCCAACGTCCTGACTTTC. This sequence encodes CASSELGSGANVLTF.

The rearrangement joins TRBV11-2 to TRBJ1-5; D unresolved. The CDR3 is made up of 13 amino acids. Deletions cut 0 bases from V and 5 bases from J, with 5 bases between. Looked up from germline, CDR1 is SGHAT and CDR2 is FQNNGV. CDR3 coding DNA: TGTGCCAGCAGCTTAGAGGTAGATCAGCCCCAGCATTTT. As protein: CASSLEVDQPQHF.

This chain uses TRBV28 with TRBJ2-7, with TRBD1 matching over 10 bases. The CDR3 extends over 15 amino acids. Germline-derived CDR1 and CDR2 are MDHEN and SYDVKM. V trimming: 6 bases; J trimming: 2 bases; junction bases outside the gene matches: 7. The CDR3 region is CASSLGTGVPYEQYF. The CDR3 DNA is TGTGCCAGCAGCCTTGGGACAGGGGTCCCCTACGAGCAGTACTTC.

V and J are TRBV5-1 and TRBJ2-3; TRBD1 is a possible D gene (6 bases). CDR3 size: 15 residues. Germline loops: CDR1 SGHRS, CDR2 YFSETQ. Trimming removed 0 bases at V and 8 bases at J, with 16 bases between. The CDR3 nucleotides are TGCGCCAGCAGCTTGGATACAGGGACCTCAGGTACGCAGTATTTT. It specifies CASSLDTGTSGTQYF.

The chain combines TRBV15 with TRBJ2-3, with TRBD2 matching 12 bases. CDR1 and CDR2 from the germline V gene are LNHNV and YYDKDF (reference sequence). The CDR3 spans 16 residues. Germline trimming cut 0 bases from V and 4 bases from J; bases unmatched to any gene: 2. The CDR3 DNA is TGTGCCACCAGCAGAGATCTAGCGGGAGGGCCAGATACGCAGTATTTT. Residues: CATSRDLAGGPDTQYF.

The chain has TRBV5-1 and TRBJ2-1; D is uncertain. Between the trimmed V and J ends, which lost 1 base and 6 bases, there was a span of 5 bases. Germline CDR1 and CDR2: SGHRS and YFSETQ. The CDR3 length is 12 residues. Here the CDR3 reads CASSLNLNEQFF. CDR3 DNA: TGCGCCAGCAGCTTGAATCTCAATGAGCAGTTCTTC. The variable domain in full, completed from reference TRBV5-1 and TRBJ2-1, reads KAGVTQTPRYLIKTRGQQVTLSCSPISGHRSVSWYQQTPGQGLQFLFEYFSETQRNKGNFPGRFSGRQFSNSRSEMNVSTLELGDSALYLCASSLNLNEQFFGPGTRLTVL.

The J gene is TRBJ2-3, the V gene TRBV6-5; 11 nucleotides match TRBD2. From germline, CDR1 is MNHEY and CDR2 SVGAGI. The trim removed 0 bases at V and 4 bases at J, leaving 3 bases unmatched. This CDR3 region has 16 residues. CDR3 sequence reads: CASSYSPSGRSDTQYF. Here the CDR3 DNA reads TGTGCCAGCAGTTACTCGCCTAGCGGGAGGTCAGATACGCAGTATTTT.

This clone turned up a few times. The CDR3 DNA sequence: TGTGCCAGCAGTCGGGGGTACGAGCAGTACTTC. It encodes CASSRGYEQYF. The rearrangement links TRBV28 to TRBJ2-7, with D perhaps matching TRBD2 (6 bases). Deletions cut 5 bases from V and 4 bases from J, with 6 bases between. This CDR3 spans 11 amino acids. The germline V gene encodes CDR1 MDHEN and CDR2 SYDVKM.

This clone came up once. The V call is TRBV6-4, the J call TRBJ2-1, with D possibly TRBD2 on 5 matching bases. Between the trimmed V and J ends, which lost 0 bases and 7 bases, there was a span of 7 bases. The germline gives CDR1 MRHNA, CDR2 SNTAGT. The CDR3 is 13 residues long. CDR3 loop: CASSDSPGNEQFF. The CDR3 region has the DNA TGTGCCAGCAGTGACTCACCGGGGAATGAGCAGTTCTTC.

The genes are TRBV21-1 and TRBJ2-4; TRBD2, the table's D call, was not compared with the DNA. TRBV21-1 is assigned pseudogene status. The CDR3 length is 12 residues. The CDR3 sequence is CASNPSEPFLYF. CDR3 coding DNA: TGTGCCAGCAACCCATCGGAGCCGTTTTTGTACTTC.

J is TRBJ1-2 and V is TRBV24-1; D call uncertain. V lost 2 bases and J lost 2, with 5 bases in between. Germline CDR1 KGHDR, CDR2 SFDVKD. The length of the CDR3 is 13 residues. This CDR3 is CATSDYGNYGYTF. DNA for the CDR3: TGTGCCACCAGTGATTACGGGAACTATGGCTACACCTTC.

The chain links TRBV29-1 to TRBJ2-3, with D perhaps TRBD2 (5 bases). V was trimmed by 4 bases and J by 5 bases, leaving 10 bases between them. The CDR3 has 12 residues. Germline V lookup: CDR1 SQVTM, CDR2 ANQGSEA. CDR3 in amino acids: CSVGSGRDTQYF. The CDR3 DNA reads TGCAGCGTTGGGTCGGGGAGAGATACGCAGTATTTT.

The rearrangement links TRBV4-2 to TRBJ2-3; 7 bases match TRBD2. Trimming at V came to 6 bases and at J to 6 bases, leaving 12 bases not matched to a gene. The CDR3 runs 15 residues. Germline V gives CDR1 LGHNA, CDR2 YNFKEQ. This chain's CDR3 is CASSRVAGETDTQYF. The CDR3 DNA reads TGTGCCAGCAGTCGGGTTGCGGGAGAAACGGATACGCAGTATTTT.

V gene TRBV5-1 combines with J gene TRBJ1-4, with 9 bases aligning to TRBD1. Germline CDR1 reads SGHRS; CDR2 reads YFSETQ. The CDR3 is 16 amino acids. With 6 bases clipped from V and 8 bases from J, the junction kept 14 bases outside the gene matches. This CDR3 is CASNTLPGQGGEKLFF. The CDR3 region has the DNA TGCGCCAGCAATACCTTGCCGGGACAGGGTGGGGAAAAACTGTTTTTT.

This clone appeared a few times. This chain uses TRBV15 with TRBJ2-1; TRBD2 matches 15 bases. The junction had 12 bases not matched to a gene; V was cut back by 0 bases and J by 6 bases. This CDR3 has 20 residues. In germline, CDR1 is LNHNV, CDR2 YYDKDF (reference sequence). The CDR3 protein is CATSRDRGLAGGQSPNEQFF. The CDR3 nucleotides are TGTGCCACCAGCAGAGATCGGGGACTAGCGGGAGGTCAGAGCCCCAATGAGCAGTTCTTC.

The rearrangement uses TRBV28 and TRBJ1-3; TRBD1 aligns across 9 bases. The CDR3 totals 15 residues. Per the germline V gene, CDR1 is MDHEN and CDR2 is SYDVKM. With 3 bases clipped from V and 5 bases from J, the junction kept 5 bases outside the gene matches. The CDR3 loop is CASSFRTGDRNTIYF. The CDR3 nucleotides are TGTGCCAGCAGTTTCCGGACAGGGGACCGAAACACCATATATTTT.

V is TRBV29-1 and J is TRBJ2-5; TRBD2 aligns across 9 bases. The CDR3 is 16 amino acids. With V trimmed by 0 bases and J by 5 bases, 10 bases remained unmatched. From germline, CDR1 is SQVTM and CDR2 ANQGSEA. The CDR3 sequence is CSVEEGRGRATETQYF. In DNA form, the CDR3 reads TGCAGCGTTGAAGAGGGGCGCGGGAGGGCCACCGAGACCCAGTACTTC.